Following are 13 T cell receptor beta chains from one sample sequenced in a study of blood T cell repertoires in COVID-19. Sequencing was performed with immunoSEQ multiplex PCR; in TCRdb, only in-frame clones are kept and a portion is missing. The table shows 30,000 or so clones, with 82% occurring only once. The sample taken for sequencing was peripheral blood. These TCRs come from a man older than 75 with active or convalescent COVID-19.

The CDR3, as DNA: TGTGCCAGTAGTGCCGACAGGGATGGGCAGCCCCAGCATTTT. Translation gives CASSADRDGQPQHF. This rearrangement joins TRBV19 to TRBJ1-5; 7 nucleotides agree with TRBD1. The CDR3 has 14 amino acids. With V trimmed by 5 bases and J by 7 bases, 8 bases remained unmatched. Germline CDR1 reads LNHDA; CDR2 reads SQIVND (reference sequence).

This clone has a single count. The chain has TRBV12-5 and TRBJ2-3, with D possibly TRBD2 on 5 matching bases. CDR1 and CDR2 (germline): LGHNT, FRNRAP. The V end lost 1 base, the J end lost 2 bases, and 7 bases lay between the germline ends. This CDR3 is built from 14 residues. The CDR3 region is CASGLASPTDTQYF. As DNA, the CDR3 is TGTGCTAGTGGTTTGGCTAGCCCCACAGATACGCAGTATTTT.

This clone has a handful of counts. V gene TRBV7-9 combines with J gene TRBJ1-1; 9 nucleotides agree with TRBD1. Germline-derived CDR1 and CDR2 are SEHNR and FQNEAQ (reference sequence). The CDR3 loop spans 16 amino acids. Trimming at V came to 5 bases and at J to 1 base, leaving 8 bases not matched to a gene. CDR3 in DNA: TGTGCCAGCAGCACCCCACAGGGGGCACGGAACACTGAAGCTTTCTTT. Amino acid sequence: CASSTPQGARNTEAFF.

Sample share makes this clone medium-sized. The chain uses TRBV5-8 and TRBJ2-1; 7 bases match TRBD1. V shed 5 bases and J 8 bases; nucleotides not matched to a gene: 13. Germline lookup yields CDR1 SGHTS and CDR2 YDEGEE. This CDR3 has 15 amino acids. This CDR3 reads CASRAERGLRDEQFF. DNA for the CDR3: TGTGCCAGCAGGGCCGAGAGGGGGCTTCGGGATGAGCAGTTCTTC.

The chain uses TRBV5-1 and TRBJ2-1; possible D gene TRBD2, 7 bases. This CDR3 is 16 amino acids long. Germline CDR1 SGHRS, CDR2 YFSETQ. V lost 4 bases to trimming and J lost 7 bases, with 21 bases between them. In DNA form, the CDR3 reads TGCGCCAGCAGCCCAGAGGGGGGGCAGGTGGGTAATGAGCAGTTCTTC. This codes for CASSPEGGQVGNEQFF.

This clone was observed once. As DNA, the CDR3 is TGTGCCAGCACCCCCGGTGCTCTGAACACTGAAGCTTTCTTT. This encodes CASTPGALNTEAFF. The chain has TRBV28 and TRBJ1-1; D gene unclear. The CDR3 sequence is 14 residues long. Germline CDR1 and CDR2: MDHEN and SYDVKM. V was clipped by 7 bases and J by 0 bases, with 12 bases between them.

V gene TRBV28 combines with J gene TRBJ2-3, with no clear D. The CDR3 runs to 18 residues. Germline CDR1 reads MDHEN; CDR2 reads SYDVKM. The germline V and J ends were trimmed by 4 bases and 3 bases, with 23 bases remaining between them. CDR3 loop: CASSSYPQAARSTDTQYF. CDR3 bases: TGTGCCAGCAGTTCCTACCCTCAGGCAGCTCGCTCGACAGATACGCAGTATTTT.

The gene calls are TRBV6-5 and TRBJ1-2; maybe TRBD1 (5 bases). The length of the CDR3 is 13 residues. Trimming left V 7 bases short and J 0 bases short, with 9 bases between. CDR1 and CDR2 from the germline V gene are MNHEY and SVGAGI. CDR3 nucleotide sequence: TGTGCCAGCATCCAGGGCCCTAACTATGGCTACACCTTC. This gives the protein CASIQGPNYGYTF.

This clone was picked up one time. The chain employs TRBV5-6 and TRBJ1-3; 8 positions agree with TRBD1. This CDR3 has 19 amino acids. From germline, CDR1 is SGHDT and CDR2 YYEEEE. V lost 4 bases, J lost 0 bases, and 15 bases stayed unmatched. Written as DNA, the CDR3 is TGTGCCAGCAGCCGTTTTGTCTCGGCGGACAGGGTCTCTGGAAACACCATATATTTT. Its translation is CASSRFVSADRVSGNTIYF.

V and J are TRBV10-3 and TRBJ2-5, with D possibly TRBD1 on 6 matching bases. CDR1 ENHRY and CDR2 SYGVKD come from the germline V gene. This CDR3 spans 13 amino acids. Between the trimmed V and J ends, which lost 5 bases and 1 base, there was a span of 8 bases. The CDR3 protein is CAISPTGQETQYF. CDR3 DNA sequence: TGTGCCATCAGTCCGACAGGCCAAGAGACCCAGTACTTC.

The chain couples TRBV12-3 or TRBV12-4 to TRBJ1-1, with TRBD1 identical over 7 bases. Germline trimming cut 4 bases from V and 6 bases from J; bases unmatched to any gene: 5. This CDR3 spans 13 amino acids. The CDR3 DNA is TGTGCCAGCAGTTCGTACCAGGGGGCTGAAGCTTTCTTT. As protein: CASSSYQGAEAFF.

This chain uses TRBV18 with TRBJ2-1, with 11 bases that match TRBD2. Per the germline V gene, CDR1 is KGHSH and CDR2 is LQKENI. V was clipped by 4 bases and J by 9 bases; unmatched bases: 2. This CDR3 is 13 amino acids long. CDR3 loop: CASSRGTSGEQFF. The CDR3, as DNA: TGTGCCAGCTCACGAGGGACTAGCGGTGAGCAGTTCTTC.

The CDR3 here is CASSTQVWNEQYF. DNA of the CDR3: TGTGCCAGTAGTACCCAGGTTTGGAACGAGCAGTACTTC. The chain recombines TRBV19 with TRBJ2-7; unclear D gene. In germline, CDR1 is LNHDA, CDR2 SQIVND (reference sequence). V was shortened by 4 bases and J by 5 bases, with 12 bases between the two germline ends. The CDR3 runs to 13 residues.